The rows below give T cell receptor beta chains drawn from one sample of a study of PD-1 blockade in classical Hodgkin lymphoma. Libraries were prepared by immunoSEQ multiplex PCR; TCRdb keeps only in-frame clonotypes and omits some of them. The sample lists tens of thousands of clones; 94% were seen once. Source material: peripheral blood mononuclear cells (PBMCs). The origin of the receptors is a human donor with classical Hodgkin lymphoma. CDR3s include the opening cysteine and the closing phenylalanine or tryptophan. The D gene is left open where the match is weak. A clone size is listed for some rows: how often the clone was seen (once, few, many), or a class if it is expanded.

- | TRBJ1-3 | - | TRBV21-1 | TGTGCCAGCAGCCTCAGGGGGACAGGGGGCGATCCCTGCTCTGGAAACACCATATATTTT | CASSLRGTGGDPCSGNTIYF
TRBD1 | TRBJ1-3 | - | TRBV7-9 | TGTGCCAGCAGCTTTACAGGGGTCAGCTCTGGAAACACCATATATTTT | CASSFTGVSSGNTIYF
TRBD1 | TRBJ1-5 | - | TRBV6-6 | TGTGCCAGCAGTCGGGGGGGACAGGGCTATCAGCCCCAGCATTTT | CASSRGGQGYQPQHF
- | TRBJ2-3 | - | TRBV29-1 | TGCAGCCATGACAGGAAAGTAACAGATACGCAGTATTTT | CSHDRKVTDTQYF
TRBD2 | TRBJ2-3 | - | TRBV5-1 | TGCGCCAGCAGCTTGGATAGCGGGGGGGTAGATACGCAGTATTTT | CASSLDSGGVDTQYF
- | TRBJ2-7 | - | TRBV6-1 | TGTGCCAGCAGGAGGACGGACCTAAACTACGTGCAGTACTTC | CASRRTDLNYVQYF
- | TRBJ2-1 | - | TRBV6-1 | TGTGCCAGCAGTGAATTTGGGGGGCTTGTCCACAATGAGCAGTTCTTC | CASSEFGGLVHNEQFF
- | TRBJ2-1 | - | TRBV6-1 | TGTGCCAGCAGTACCTTGAGGGGGGCCTTCAATGAGCAGTTCTTC | CASSTLRGAFNEQFF
- | TRBJ2-1 | - | TRBV7-9 | TGTGCCAGCAGCTTAGAGTTATCGGGGGTCGCGACCAATGAGCAGTTCTTC | CASSLELSGVATNEQFF
- | TRBJ1-2 | - | TRBV11-3 | TGTGCCAGCAGCTTATGGGGGCGGGGCAGTGGCTACACCTTC | CASSLWGRGSGYTF
- | TRBJ1-1 | - | TRBV10-3 | TGTGCCATCACTCGGGAAAGCAGCGGGAACACTGAAGCTTTCTTT | CAITRESSGNTEAFF
- | TRBJ1-1 | few | TRBV2 | TGTGCCAGCAGTCAAAACTCTGAAGCTTTCTTT | CASSQNSEAFF
- | TRBJ1-2 | - | TRBV6-1 | TGTGCCAGCAGTAATACAGGGCGGCGAAGCTATGGCTACACCTTC | CASSNTGRRSYGYTF
- | TRBJ2-6 | - | TRBV7-2 | TGTGCCAGCAGCTTAGAGGGTCGAAGGGCCAACGTCCTGACTTTC | CASSLEGRRANVLTF
- | TRBJ2-4 | - | TRBV6-6 | TGTGCCAGCAGTCTATCACCTGGGGGCAAAAACATTCAGTACTTC | CASSLSPGGKNIQYF
- | TRBJ2-7 | - | TRBV11-2 | TGTGCCAGCAGGATAAGGGGGGGGTCCTACGAGCAGTACTTC | CASRIRGGSYEQYF
- | TRBJ2-5 | - | TRBV4-2 | TGTGCCAGCAGTCCGGACATACAAGAGACCCAGTACTTC | CASSPDIQETQYF
- | TRBJ1-2 | - | TRBV5-1 | TGCGCCAGCAGCTTGGAGGGACGCTATGGCTACACCTTC | CASSLEGRYGYTF
- | TRBJ2-2 | - | TRBV7-2 | TGTGCCAGCAGCTTAGAGGTCTCGAGTTTCTCCGGGGAGCTGTTTTTT | CASSLEVSSFSGELFF
- | TRBJ2-1 | - | TRBV4-3 | TGCGCCAGCAGCCAAGAGGCTAGCTCCTACAATGAGCAGTTCTTC | CASSQEASSYNEQFF
TRBD2 | TRBJ2-3 | - | TRBV6-1 | TGTGCCAGCAGTGTTAGCGGGGGGGTCACAGATACGCAGTATTTT | CASSVSGGVTDTQYF
- | TRBJ2-5 | - | TRBV5-8 | TGTGCCAGCAGCTTGAGGGGGTCGGAGACCCAGTACTTC | CASSLRGSETQYF
- | TRBJ2-1 | - | TRBV11-2 | TGTGCCAGCAGCTCTTATAAGGGGGGAGACAATGAGCAGTTCTTC | CASSSYKGGDNEQFF
- | TRBJ1-5 | - | TRBV2 | TGTGCCAGCAGGGCCCGAGAGGGCAGACTAACTCAGCCCCAGCATTTT | CASRAREGRLTQPQHF
- | TRBJ1-1 | - | TRBV2 | TGTGCCAGCAGTCTGCTTTCGGGAGCTTTCTTT | CASSLLSGAFF
- | TRBJ2-7 | once | TRBV27 | TGTGCCAGCAGTTTGGGACGGTCCTACGAGCAGTACTTC | CASSLGRSYEQYF